This T cell receptor beta chain was sequenced in a study of CD8+CD57+ T cells in acquired aplastic anemia. Study-level information: For CD4+ cells, healthy donors had an average of roughly 11 million reads.

The TCR beta profiling, which covered VDJ combination and CDR3 sequence, was carried out using genomic DNA as the template. TCRdb reprocessed the reads with MiXCR, giving one entry per CDR3 protein. This sample has hundreds of thousands of distinct CDR3 sequences, with about 70% found just once. As for this clonotype: The germline gene is not matched at one end of the junction; a read error may be the cause.

Germline lookup yields CDR1 DFQATT and CDR2 SNEGSKA (reference sequence). This CDR3 contains 10 residues. This sequence was found in a human donor in good health, serving as a control. V usage is TRBV20-1 and J usage is TRBJ2-1; 8 nucleotides match TRBD1. The sequenced sample was sorted CD4+, CD8+, or CD8+CD57+ T cells (not recorded which) from PBMCs. The CDR3 loop reads CSAKGQEHTF. The CDR3 DNA follows: TGCAGTGCTAAGGGACAGGAGCACACCTTC.